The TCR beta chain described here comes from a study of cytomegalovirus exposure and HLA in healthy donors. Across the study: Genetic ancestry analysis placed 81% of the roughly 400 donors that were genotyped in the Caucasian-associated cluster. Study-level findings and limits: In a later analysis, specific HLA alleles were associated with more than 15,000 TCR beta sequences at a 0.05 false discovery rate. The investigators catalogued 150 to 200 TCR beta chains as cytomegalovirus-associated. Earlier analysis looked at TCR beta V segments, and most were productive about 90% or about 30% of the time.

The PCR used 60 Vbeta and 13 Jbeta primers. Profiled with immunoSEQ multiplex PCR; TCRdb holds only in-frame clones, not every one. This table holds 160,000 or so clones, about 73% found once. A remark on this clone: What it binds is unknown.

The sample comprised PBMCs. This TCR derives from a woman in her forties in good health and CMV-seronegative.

The CDR3, as DNA: TGCAGCGTTCACAGGGATAGTGGCACTGAAGCTTTCTTT. Its translation is CSVHRDSGTEAFF. This sequence joins TRBV29-1 and TRBJ1-1; D perhaps matches TRBD1 (6 bases). CDR3 length equals 13 residues. Germline CDR1 reads SQVTM; CDR2 reads ANQGSEA. Trimming left V 5 bases short and J 4 bases short, with 14 bases between.